This T cell receptor (beta chain) derives from a study of OX40 agonist ivuxolimab in advanced cancers. Overall study results and limits: Certain nonresponding patients likewise had low normalized T-cell clonal expansion.

Profiling relied on immunoSEQ multiplex PCR, and the TCRdb table lists in-frame clones only, not all of them. The sample consists of some 76,000 clones, roughly 93% of them appearing once. Notes on this clone: Its antigen is unknown.

The CDR3 loop spans 11 amino acids. Trimming shortened V by 6 bases and J by 7 bases, and 10 bases separated the two germline ends. Germline CDR1 and CDR2: SNHLY and FYNNEI. This material consisted of CD4+ or CD8+ T cells sorted from blood, taken in a trial of the OX40 agonist ivuxolimab. The V and J genes are TRBV2 and TRBJ2-7; no firm D call. This clonotype was sampled from an adult with an advanced solid tumor such as melanoma, head and neck, liver or kidney cancer. The CDR3 protein is CASRRVGEQYF. CDR3 bases: TGTGCCAGCAGAAGGGTTGGGGAGCAGTACTTC. The complete variable domain, with remaining parts taken from reference TRBV2 and TRBJ2-7, reads EPEVTQTPSHQVTQMGQEVILRCVPISNHLYFYWYRQILGQKVEFLVSFYNNEISEKSEIFDDQFSVERPDGSNFTLKIRSTKLEDSAMYFCASRRVGEQYFGPGTRLTVT.